The 10 T cell receptor beta chains given below trace back to one sample, sequenced in a study of cytomegalovirus exposure and HLA in healthy donors. With 60 Vbeta and 13 Jbeta primers, the PCR was carried out. Sequencing used immunoSEQ multiplex PCR; TCRdb keeps in-frame clones, though not all of them. This listing includes 170,000 or so clones. The sample consisted of PBMCs. These receptors originate from a man aged 25 to 45 in good health and CMV-seronegative.

This chain connects TRBV6-1 to TRBJ1-1; 9 nucleotides agree with TRBD1. Trimming removed 4 bases from V and 11 bases from J; junction bases left unmatched: 2. Germline V lookup: CDR1 MNHNS, CDR2 SASEGT. The CDR3 covers 11 residues. CDR3 bases: TGTGCCAGCAGTGGGGACAGGGATGCTTTCTTT. As protein: CASSGDRDAFF.

The chain combines TRBV9 with TRBJ2-2; tentative D call: TRBD1 (6 bases). Germline V gives CDR1 SGDLS, CDR2 YYNGEE. The CDR3 contains 14 residues. Trimming took 3 bases from V and 6 from J, leaving 12 bases between them. The CDR3: CASSGTGLPGELFF. The CDR3 DNA reads as TGTGCCAGCAGCGGAACAGGGTTGCCCGGGGAGCTGTTTTTT.

The chain couples TRBV5-1 to TRBJ2-5; 14 nucleotides align to TRBD2. The J call may not be correct, given that the DNA end is closer to TRBJ2-7. Germline V CDR1 and CDR2: SGHRS, YFSETQ. The CDR3 sequence is 16 residues long. CDR3 DNA sequence: TGCGCCAGCAGCATGGCGACTAGCGGGAGGGTCCACGAGCAGTACTTC. Translation: CASSMATSGRVHEQYF.

The genes are TRBV6-1 and TRBJ1-5; D remains ambiguous. The CDR3 is 13 residues long. The V end was cut by 1 base, the J end by 4 bases, with 5 bases between. In germline, CDR1 is MNHNS, CDR2 SASEGT. The CDR3: CASSEELNQPQHF. CDR3 nucleotide sequence: TGTGCCAGCAGTGAAGAGCTGAATCAGCCCCAGCATTTT.

The chain employs TRBV5-1 and TRBJ2-7, with 8 bases lining up with TRBD1. Germline V lookup: CDR1 SGHRS, CDR2 YFSETQ. The V gene end was trimmed by 4 bases and the J gene end by 2 bases; junction bases not matched to a gene: 5. The CDR3 consists of 14 residues. CDR3 nucleotide sequence: TGCGCCAGCAGCCCGGGACAGGCAACCTACGAGCAGTACTTC. Translating it yields CASSPGQATYEQYF.

On this clone: This sample also contains other DNA sequences that code for the same CDR3. The V and J genes are TRBV5-1 and TRBJ1-5, with TRBD1 matching 9 bases. Trimming at V came to 5 bases and at J to 6 bases, leaving 6 bases not matched to a gene. The CDR3 runs 14 residues. Germline V gene sequence: CDR1 SGHRS, CDR2 YFSETQ. The CDR3 sequence: CASSLGQGGQPQHF. The CDR3 DNA follows: TGCGCCAGCAGTCTGGGACAGGGAGGTCAGCCCCAGCATTTT.

The chain has TRBV29-1 and TRBJ2-2, with D possibly being TRBD1 (6 bases). Trimming stripped 3 bases from V and 5 bases from J, with 13 bases between. This CDR3 comprises 14 residues. CDR1 is SQVTM, CDR2 ANQGSEA, per germline. The CDR3 nucleotides read TGCAGCGTTGAGGGGACACCCCCAACCGGGGAGCTGTTTTTT. It is translated as CSVEGTPPTGELFF.

The CDR3 nucleotides are TGCGCCAGCGGGTCGGGAGGGACGTCAAGCACAGATACGCAGTATTTT. This sequence encodes CASGSGGTSSTDTQYF. This chain links TRBV10-2 with TRBJ2-3; 8 bases agree with TRBD2. This CDR3 spans 16 amino acids. Trimming at V came to 8 bases and at J to 0 bases, leaving 10 bases not matched to a gene. Germline lookup yields CDR1 WSHSY and CDR2 SAAADI.

The chain has TRBV7-9 and TRBJ2-5; D is ambiguous. Trimming took off 3 bases at V and 0 bases at J, with 8 bases between the two ends. Germline V gives CDR1 SEHNR, CDR2 FQNEAQ (reference sequence). CDR3 length equals 14 residues. The CDR3 is CASSFYSDQETQYF. The CDR3 DNA is TGTGCCAGCAGCTTTTATAGTGACCAAGAGACCCAGTACTTC.

The V call is TRBV11-3, the J call TRBJ2-7; TRBD2 agrees at 7 bases. The germline V gene encodes CDR1 SGHNT and CDR2 YENEEA. V shed 6 bases and J 2 bases; nucleotides not matched to a gene: 10. The CDR3 is 15 residues long. CDR3 loop: CASSPGEGRAYEQYF. The CDR3 nucleotides are TGTGCCAGCAGTCCAGGTGAGGGGAGGGCCTACGAGCAGTACTTC.